This TCR beta chain was captured in a study of CD8+ T cells in alopecia areata. Study information: Treated patients were given oral tofacitinib, which was dosed at 5 to 10 mg twice daily.

The sequencing template was cDNA reverse transcribed from extracted RNA. Profiled with immunoSEQ multiplex PCR; TCRdb holds only in-frame clones, not every one. The repertoire holds about 74,000 clones, with 29% as singletons. Described treatment: oral pan-JAK inhibitor, 5-10 mg twice daily. Punch biopsies of lesional scalp, plus peripheral blood, were taken from alopecia areata patients. This clone was seen only a few times. The CDR3 is made up of 13 amino acids. With 6 bases clipped from V and 6 bases from J, the junction kept 5 bases outside the gene matches. CDR1 SGHVS and CDR2 FQNEAQ come from the germline V gene.

This TCR derives from a human donor with alopecia areata. The source material was CD8+ T cells sorted from blood, sampled at week 4, from a patient treated with tofacitinib. This chain links TRBV7-8 with TRBJ2-1; 7 nucleotides agree with TRBD2. For the CDR3, the DNA is TGTGCCAGCAGGGCGGGAGAGGGCAATGAGCAGTTCTTC. Encoded protein: CASRAGEGNEQFF.